This passage covers 15 T cell receptor beta chains from one sample sequenced in a study of T cell repertoires in cytomegalovirus infection. TCRdb processed the reads anew with MiXCR; each CDR3 protein has one entry. The sample has about 20,000 distinct CDR3 sequences, about 39% seen once. No cognate antigen is known for these TCRs. The sequencing used CD8+ T cells from cultured PBMCs, collected from culture after CMV antigen stimulation. These receptors were taken from a human donor in good health (CMV status not recorded). Some clones in this sample may be carry-over from other donors' samples.

This clonotype was detected only once. V is TRBV4-1 and J is TRBJ2-1, with 8 positions matching TRBD2. This CDR3 contains 21 residues. In germline, CDR1 is MGHRA, CDR2 YSYEKL. V trimming: 0 bases; J trimming: 1 base; junction bases outside the gene matches: 17. The CDR3 protein is CASSQEGGKTAGGKSYNEQFF. CDR3 bases: TGCGCCAGCAGCCAAGAAGGGGGGAAGACGGCGGGAGGCAAATCCTACAATGAGCAGTTCTTC.

This sequence joins TRBV6-6 and TRBJ1-6, with D unclear. V was shortened by 6 bases and J by 4 bases, with 10 bases between the two germline ends. Per the germline V gene, CDR1 is MNHNY and CDR2 is SVGAGI (reference sequence). The CDR3 runs 14 residues. The CDR3 nucleotides read TGTGCCAGCAGCACCCCCGATTATAATTCACCCCTCCACTTT. Translation gives CASSTPDYNSPLHF.

The chain is built from TRBV7-2 and TRBJ2-7; the match to TRBD2 covers 11 bases. Germline V gives CDR1 SGHTA, CDR2 FQGNSA. Germline trimming cut 5 bases from V and 0 bases from J; bases unmatched to any gene: 21. The CDR3 has 21 amino acids. The CDR3 DNA is TGTGCCAGCAGCCAACAGGGGGAAACTAGCGGGAGATATAGGAGCTCCTACGAGCAGTACTTC. The encoded protein is CASSQQGETSGRYRSSYEQYF. Based on the CDR3 plus reference TRBV7-2 and TRBJ2-7, the full variable domain is GAGVSQSPSNKVTEKGKDVELRCDPISGHTALYWYRQSLGQGLEFLIYFQGNSAPDKSGLPSDRFSAERTGGSVSTLTIQRTQQEDSAVYLCASSQQGETSGRYRSSYEQYFGPGTRLTVT.

This clonotype was seen a few times. The V and J genes are TRBV7-8 and TRBJ1-1; D perhaps matches TRBD1 (6 bases). V gave up 1 base and J gave up 4 bases, with 10 bases separating them. The CDR3 extends over 14 amino acids. Germline V gene data show CDR1 as SGHVS and CDR2 as FQNEAQ. DNA for the CDR3: TGTGCCAGCAGCTTAGGGAGGGGGATCACTGAAGCTTTCTTT. Residues: CASSLGRGITEAFF.

V is TRBV19 and J is TRBJ1-2; D unclear. CDR3 size: 15 residues. Germline CDR1 LNHDA, CDR2 SQIVND (reference sequence). The V gene lost 5 bases and the J gene lost 6 bases, with 19 bases spanning the gap. The CDR3 protein is CASSLGGSWNHGYTF. CDR3 DNA sequence: TGTGCCAGTAGTCTAGGTGGGTCTTGGAACCATGGCTACACCTTC.

For the CDR3, the DNA is TGTGCCAGCAGCAATCGACAGACGGCAACTAATGAAAAACTGTTTTTT. Amino acids: CASSNRQTATNEKLFF. The rearrangement links TRBV12-3 or TRBV12-4 to TRBJ1-4; maybe TRBD1 (5 bases). The CDR3 loop spans 16 amino acids. V lost 6 bases and J 0 bases, leaving 14 bases between the germline ends.

The V gene is TRBV7-2, the J gene TRBJ1-2; 7 bases match TRBD1. The CDR3 runs 14 residues. The germline gives CDR1 SGHTA, CDR2 FQGNSA. J gave up 4 bases and V 8 bases, and 10 bases lay outside the gene matches. The CDR3 coding sequence is TGTGCCAGCCCCCGGAGGGGGCAGGGCTATGGCTACACCTTC. This gives the protein CASPRRGQGYGYTF.

The chain couples TRBV12-5 to TRBJ2-7, with D perhaps matching TRBD1 (6 bases). V was shortened by 1 base and J by 2 bases, with 6 bases between the two germline ends. Germline CDR1 LGHNT, CDR2 FRNRAP. This CDR3 comprises 13 residues. CDR3 sequence reads: CASGLDRAYEQYF. CDR3 bases: TGTGCTAGTGGTTTGGACAGGGCCTACGAGCAGTACTTC.

The genes are TRBV11-2 and TRBJ2-5; D perhaps matches TRBD1 (6 bases). The germline gives CDR1 SGHAT, CDR2 FQNNGV. CDR3 length: 13 residues. The germline V and J ends were trimmed by 4 bases and 2 bases, with 8 bases remaining between them. The CDR3 protein is CASSSGQQETQYF. The DNA for the CDR3 is TGTGCCAGCAGCTCTGGACAGCAAGAGACCCAGTACTTC.

This clonotype turned up a few times. The rearrangement joins TRBV7-6 to TRBJ2-5; 8 positions agree with TRBD1. The V segment lost 2 bases and the J segment 5 bases; nucleotides outside the gene matches: 13. Germline V gene sequence: CDR1 SGHVS, CDR2 FNYEAQ. There are 17 residues in the CDR3. The CDR3 spells CASSLRQGADASETQYF. The DNA of the CDR3 is TGTGCCAGCAGCTTAAGGCAGGGGGCGGATGCAAGTGAGACCCAGTACTTC.

This clonotype came up a few times. J is TRBJ2-5 and V is TRBV7-6; 7 nucleotides align to TRBD1. The CDR3 consists of 14 residues. Looked up from germline, CDR1 is SGHVS and CDR2 is FNYEAQ. The trim removed 5 bases at V and 2 bases at J, leaving 5 bases unmatched. CDR3 DNA sequence: TGTGCCAGCAGCCATTCGACAGGGCAAGAGACCCAGTACTTC. It specifies CASSHSTGQETQYF.

This clonotype was seen a handful of times. V is TRBV6-6 and J is TRBJ2-7; D is uncertain. Trimming left V 2 bases short and J 3 bases short, with 17 bases between. Looked up from germline, CDR1 is MNHNY and CDR2 is SVGAGI (reference sequence). There are 16 residues in the CDR3. CDR3 sequence: CASSYAPVAADYEQYF. CDR3 DNA sequence: TGTGCCAGCAGTTACGCACCAGTGGCAGCCGACTACGAGCAGTACTTC.

This clonotype was observed a handful of times. The chain uses TRBV7-3 and TRBJ2-2; D is undetermined. Germline V gene lookup returns CDR1 SGHTA and CDR2 FQGTGA. Trimming stripped 1 base from V and 4 bases from J, with 4 bases between. The CDR3 contains 13 residues. The DNA for the CDR3 is TGTGCCAGCAGCTTAATCTCCACCGGGGAGCTGTTTTTT. Encoded protein: CASSLISTGELFF.

This clonotype has more than one count but fewer than ten. CDR3 residues: CASSNSSGRALWYNEQFF. The DNA for the CDR3 is TGTGCCAGCAGCAACTCTAGCGGGAGGGCCCTCTGGTACAATGAGCAGTTCTTC. V gene TRBV7-8 combines with J gene TRBJ2-1; 12 nucleotides agree with TRBD2. Germline CDR1 and CDR2: SGHVS and FQNEAQ. The CDR3 has 18 residues. The V segment lost 5 bases and the J segment 4 bases; nucleotides outside the gene matches: 12. Combining the CDR3 with reference TRBV7-8 and TRBJ2-1 gives the whole variable domain GAGVSQSPRYKVAKRGQDVALRCDPISGHVSLFWYQQALGQGPEFLTYFQNEAQLDKSGLPSDRFFAERPEGSVSTLKIQRTQQEDSAVYLCASSNSSGRALWYNEQFFGPGTRLTVL.

V usage is TRBV12-5 and J usage is TRBJ1-3; TRBD1 aligns across 8 bases. V lost 1 base to trimming and J lost 0 bases; unmatched junction nucleotides: 2. Germline assignment: CDR1 LGHNT and CDR2 FRNRAP. The CDR3 is 16 residues long. CDR3: CASGLGDRYSGNTIYF. CDR3 DNA: TGTGCTAGTGGTTTGGGGGACAGGTACTCTGGAAACACCATATATTTT.